This TCR beta chain was identified in a study of human T cells and chemical hapten exposure. For the study at large: Slight volume differences across pooled libraries mainly accounted for varying per-sample TCR yields.

General observations from the study: Counts of TCRs above 1 in 1000 frequency stayed unchanged with DPC sensitization. Alopecia in all donors means immunity may differ from healthy individuals.

The ends were cut back, 2 bases at V and 4 bases at J, with 8 bases in the middle. Germline values: CDR1 MDHEN, CDR2 SYDVKM. The CDR3 is 14 residues long. TCRdb reprocessed the RACE reads with MiXCR, giving one entry per CDR3 protein. The sample has about 93,000 distinct CDR3 sequences; around 8.8% are singletons. This clonotype was observed many times. Its specificity is unknown. Documented time point: pre-sensitization, week 0. Noted treatment: therapeutic diphenylcyclopropenone sensitization with weekly scalp DPC. This specimen was whole blood, taken in connection with sensitization to the hapten diphenylcyclopropenone (DPC). The clonotype originates from a middle-aged man with alopecia areata. Some clones in this sample may be carry-over from other donors' samples. V and J are TRBV28 and TRBJ1-4; D is ambiguous. CDR3 DNA sequence: TGTGCCAGCAGTTTACCCTCCGTTAATGAAAAACTGTTTTTT. This translates into CASSLPSVNEKLFF.